This T cell receptor beta chain derives from a study of blood T cell repertoires in COVID-19. The overall study: There were acute and convalescent COVID-19 samples, and they came from the United States, Italy and Spain. From T cells, B-cell-depleted T cells, or PBMCs came the material, which was cDNA or gDNA.

The CDR3 contains 17 residues. Per germline, CDR1 SEHNR and CDR2 FQNEAQ (reference sequence). V was clipped by 5 bases and J by 2 bases; unmatched bases: 11. Sequencing was performed with immunoSEQ multiplex PCR; in TCRdb, only in-frame clones are kept and a portion is missing. This repertoire shows roughly 270,000 clones, around 90% found once; its top ten account for approximately 8.8%. This clonotype was sampled from a young man with active or convalescent COVID-19. The sample consisted of peripheral blood. The chain links TRBV7-9 to TRBJ2-3, with 9 bases that match TRBD1. Written as DNA, the CDR3 is TGTGCCAGCAGCCAGCCGGGGACAGGGCCTAACACAGATACGCAGTATTTT. This translates into CASSQPGTGPNTDTQYF.